The source of this T cell receptor (beta chain) is a study of identical twins. To note about this clonotype: The antigen is undetermined.

Findings of the study overall: While abundant cord blood beta clonotypes carried fewer insertions, memory repertoires showed no such pattern. Interpretation of the results relied on cross-sectional statistical analysis and not on following the same donors. It was possible that invariant MAIT and iNKT cells partly confounded the zero-insertion analyses.

There are 17 residues in the CDR3. The V and J ends lost 0 bases and 1 base, in that order; junction bases with no gene match: 7. Germline lookup yields CDR1 SQVTM and CDR2 ANQGSEA. Using its own MiXCR run on the 5' RACE reads, TCRdb lists one record per CDR3 protein. The data contain under 1 million distinct CDR3 sequences, around an eighth of them singletons. These data are also associated with another study on yellow fever vaccine responses in identical twins.

The origin of this receptor is a woman aged 18-29 years in good health. This sequence joins TRBV29-1 and TRBJ2-2; 8 nucleotides line up with TRBD1. Sequencing was done on a sample of PBMCs. The CDR3 DNA reads as TGCAGCGTTGAAGATGGGACAGGAATACTGAACACCGGGGAGCTGTTTTTT. Its translation is CSVEDGTGILNTGELFF.